This T cell receptor beta chain derives from a study of siplizumab effects on memory and regulatory T cells. The germline V gene encodes CDR1 SEHNR and CDR2 FQNEAQ (reference sequence). This CDR3 has 13 residues. Trimming shortened V by 5 bases and J by 3 bases, and 7 bases separated the two germline ends. This table comes from immunoSEQ multiplex PCR, and its TCRdb copy is limited to in-frame clones, with some not included. The sample lists fewer than 100,000 clones; nearly 95% were seen once. The receptor was derived from a human donor in good health. V and J are TRBV7-9 and TRBJ2-2; D gene unclear. The sequenced material came from non-Treg CD4+ T cells sorted from blood. The CDR3 nucleotides are TGTGCCAGCAGCCCAACCTACACCGGGGAGCTGTTTTTT. It yields the protein CASSPTYTGELFF.